The 7 T cell receptor beta chains in this list originate from one sample, sequenced in a study of siplizumab effects on memory and regulatory T cells. Profiling relied on immunoSEQ multiplex PCR, and the TCRdb table lists in-frame clones only, not all of them. The sample has roughly 62,000 clones, just over 90% seen once. The sample consisted of CD8+ T cells sorted from blood. These receptors all stem from a human donor in good health.

The chain couples TRBV7-9 to TRBJ2-1, with D perhaps TRBD1 (8 bases). Germline CDR1 SEHNR, CDR2 FQNEAQ (reference sequence). This CDR3 comprises 17 residues. The V end was cut by 5 bases, the J end by 2 bases, with 19 bases between. CDR3 in amino acids: CASSPGQGGPAYNEQFF. The CDR3 region has the DNA TGTGCCAGCAGCCCCGGACAGGGAGGGCCTGCCTACAATGAGCAGTTCTTC.

This clone was seen a few times. The chain links TRBV15 to TRBJ1-1; D is unresolved. The CDR3 runs to 13 residues. Trimming pared 0 bases from V and 4 bases from J, leaving 6 bases between. Germline CDR1 reads LNHNV; CDR2 reads YYDKDF (reference sequence). CDR3 protein: CATSRDVGTEAFF. As DNA, the CDR3 is TGTGCCACCAGCAGAGACGTCGGCACTGAAGCTTTCTTT. The complete variable domain, with remaining parts taken from reference TRBV15 and TRBJ1-1, reads DAMVIQNPRYQVTQFGKPVTLSCSQTLNHNVMYWYQQKSSQAPKLLFHYYDKDFNNEADTPDNFQSRRPNTSFCFLDIRSPGLGDTAMYLCATSRDVGTEAFFGQGTRLTVV.

The V and J genes are TRBV19 and TRBJ2-1; 12 bases are a match to TRBD2. Trimming cost V 5 bases and J 10 bases; bases outside gene matches: 6. The CDR3 totals 14 residues. CDR1 and CDR2 (germline): LNHDA, SQIVND (reference sequence). CDR3 region: CASSVGLAGYEQFF. In DNA, the CDR3 is TGTGCCAGTAGTGTCGGACTAGCGGGATACGAGCAGTTCTTC.

This clone was counted once. The chain uses TRBV2 and TRBJ2-7; tentatively, D is TRBD1 (5 bases). The length of the CDR3 is 13 residues. CDR1 and CDR2 (germline): SNHLY, FYNNEI. Trimming took off 6 bases at V and 0 bases at J, with 9 bases between the two ends. Here the CDR3 reads CASRTANSYEQYF. CDR3 bases: TGTGCCAGCAGGACAGCGAACTCCTACGAGCAGTACTTC.

The chain couples TRBV7-6 to TRBJ2-1; D is ambiguous. Trimming removed 1 base at V and 0 bases at J, with 13 bases between. The CDR3 length is 17 residues. Germline V lookup: CDR1 SGHVS, CDR2 FNYEAQ. The CDR3 sequence: CASSLGYRNSSYNEQFF. The DNA of the CDR3 is TGTGCCAGCAGCTTAGGATATCGAAACAGCTCCTACAATGAGCAGTTCTTC.

This sequence joins TRBV7-9 and TRBJ2-1; TRBD1 matches at 7 bases. The CDR3 consists of 14 residues. J gave up 6 bases and V 4 bases, and 6 bases lay outside the gene matches. Germline loops: CDR1 SEHNR, CDR2 FQNEAQ (reference sequence). CDR3 sequence: CASSYRGQVNEQFF. The DNA of the CDR3 is TGTGCCAGCAGCTACCGAGGACAGGTCAATGAGCAGTTCTTC.

This CDR3 reads CASSFPGLAGTDTQYF. In nucleotides, the CDR3 is TGTGCCAGCAGTTTCCCGGGACTAGCGGGCACAGATACGCAGTATTTT. The rearrangement uses TRBV27 and TRBJ2-3; 11 bases are a match to TRBD2. The germline V gene has CDR1 MNHEY and CDR2 SMNVEV (reference sequence). The V gene end was trimmed by 3 bases and the J gene end by 1 base; junction bases not matched to a gene: 3. The length of the CDR3 is 16 residues.